Below, 10 T cell receptor beta chains from the same sample are listed, as sequenced in a study of blood T cell repertoires in COVID-19. Only in-frame clones appear in the TCRdb table, and some are missing; sequencing was by immunoSEQ multiplex PCR. The data hold about 220,000 clones, with roughly 85% observed a single time. The sequencing input was PBMCs or T cells enriched from blood (not recorded which). The receptor source for this set is a middle-aged woman with acute COVID-19.

This sequence joins TRBV7-9 and TRBJ2-1; 11 bases are shared with TRBD1. The V segment lost 4 bases and the J segment 5 bases; nucleotides outside the gene matches: 10. Germline CDR1 is SEHNR and CDR2 is FQNEAQ (reference sequence). The CDR3 loop spans 17 amino acids. CDR3 in amino acids: CASSSFKRDRGDNEQFF. As DNA, the CDR3 is TGTGCCAGCAGCTCATTTAAACGGGACAGGGGGGACAATGAGCAGTTCTTC. The full variable domain, completed using reference TRBV7-9 and TRBJ2-1, is DTGVSQNPRHKITKRGQNVTFRCDPISEHNRLYWYRQTLGQGPEFLTYFQNEAQLEKSRLLSDRFSAERPKGSFSTLEIQRTEQGDSAMYLCASSSFKRDRGDNEQFFGPGTRLTVL.

The chain carries TRBV19 and TRBJ2-5; TRBD2 matches at 7 bases. Germline trimming cut 1 base from V and 4 bases from J; bases unmatched to any gene: 6. Germline lookup yields CDR1 LNHDA and CDR2 SQIVND (reference sequence). The CDR3 has 15 residues. The CDR3 protein is CASSIAGREAETQYF. Here the CDR3 DNA reads TGTGCCAGTAGTATAGCAGGCCGGGAGGCAGAGACCCAGTACTTC.

This chain links TRBV6-5 with TRBJ1-2, with D hard to call. This CDR3 has 15 amino acids. Germline-derived CDR1 and CDR2 are MNHEY and SVGAGI. The V and J ends lost 0 bases and 4 bases respectively, with 12 bases between them. In DNA form, the CDR3 reads TGTGCCAGCAGTTACTCGCGGGGAACGGGCTATGGCTACACCTTC. It translates to CASSYSRGTGYGYTF.

The CDR3 bases are TGCGCCAGCAGCTTGGTTTCAGGCGTAAATTCACCCCTCCACTTT. Amino acids: CASSLVSGVNSPLHF. V gene TRBV5-1 combines with J gene TRBJ1-6; D is ambiguous. Germline lookup yields CDR1 SGHRS and CDR2 YFSETQ. This CDR3 has 15 amino acids. V lost 0 bases to trimming and J lost 7 bases, with 11 bases between them.

The chain carries TRBV7-9 and TRBJ1-6; 8 bases are a match to TRBD1. CDR1 and CDR2 (germline): SEHNR, FQNEAQ (reference sequence). The CDR3 consists of 14 residues. The V gene end was trimmed by 5 bases and the J gene end by 11 bases; junction bases not matched to a gene: 8. CDR3 amino acids: CASSTDRGLAPLHF. In DNA, the CDR3 is TGTGCCAGCAGCACTGACAGGGGCCTCGCACCCCTCCACTTT. The full variable domain, rest sourced from reference TRBV7-9 and TRBJ1-6, is DTGVSQNPRHKITKRGQNVTFRCDPISEHNRLYWYRQTLGQGPEFLTYFQNEAQLEKSRLLSDRFSAERPKGSFSTLEIQRTEQGDSAMYLCASSTDRGLAPLHFGNGTRLTVT.

V and J are TRBV3-1 (or the pseudogene TRBV3-2) and TRBJ1-6; possibly TRBD1 for D (5 bases). Trimming took 4 bases from V and 6 from J, leaving 19 bases between them. There are 17 residues in the CDR3. Germline V gene data show CDR1 as LGHDT and CDR2 as YNNKEL (reference sequence). Here the CDR3 reads CASSPRGGRGRNSPLHF. The CDR3, as DNA: TGTGCCAGCAGCCCCCGAGGAGGGAGGGGACGTAATTCACCCCTCCACTTT.

This clone occurred many times. The chain couples TRBV7-2 to TRBJ2-1; 7 positions match TRBD2. V was clipped by 5 bases and J by 8 bases; unmatched bases: 9. This CDR3 has 14 residues. The germline V gene encodes CDR1 SGHTA and CDR2 FQGNSA. CDR3 nucleotide sequence: TGTGCCAGCAGCGTGTGGGGGGGGAGCGATGAGCAGTTCTTC. Encoded protein: CASSVWGGSDEQFF. Together with reference TRBV7-2 and TRBJ2-1, the CDR3 gives the full variable domain: GAGVSQSPSNKVTEKGKDVELRCDPISGHTALYWYRQSLGQGLEFLIYFQGNSAPDKSGLPSDRFSAERTGGSVSTLTIQRTQQEDSAVYLCASSVWGGSDEQFFGPGTRLTVL.

As regards this clone: A read error may account for a junction end that differs from germline. V is TRBV10-3 and J is TRBJ2-7, with 8 bases that match TRBD1. The CDR3 runs to 12 residues. Germline values: CDR1 ENHRY, CDR2 SYGVKD. The CDR3 here is CAISQSTGAQYF. For the CDR3, the DNA is TGTGCCATCAGTCAGTCGACAGGGGCGCAGTACTTC.

This clone was observed a single time. The chain uses TRBV7-9 and TRBJ1-5; TRBD1 matches 7 bases. CDR1 and CDR2 from the germline V gene are SEHNR and FQNEAQ (reference sequence). V lost 1 base, J lost 5 bases, and 5 bases stayed unmatched. The CDR3 loop spans 15 amino acids. The CDR3 DNA reads TGTGCCAGCAGCTTAGAAGGGGGCTCAGATCAGCCCCAGCATTTT. It codes for CASSLEGGSDQPQHF.

The chain joins TRBV9 to TRBJ2-5; perhaps TRBD2 as D (7 bases). Trimming removed 3 bases from V and 3 bases from J, with 18 bases in between. Germline assignment: CDR1 SGDLS and CDR2 YYNGEE. The CDR3 has 16 amino acids. The CDR3, as DNA: TGTGCCAGCAGCGCCCCAAGGGGGGGGGATGAAGAGACCCAGTACTTC. Translating gives CASSAPRGGDEETQYF.